The present TCR beta chain was sequenced within a study of early T cells in non-severe SARS-CoV-2 infection. The germline V gene has CDR1 SQVTM and CDR2 ANQGSEA. This CDR3 comprises 13 residues. Deletions cut 4 bases from V and 1 base from J, with 10 bases between. Using its own MiXCR run on the 5' RACE reads, TCRdb lists one record per CDR3 protein. The sample has some 59,000 distinct CDR3 sequences; 10% are singletons. The sequence derives from an adult who was a healthcare worker with PCR-confirmed SARS-CoV-2 infection or an uninfected control (not recorded which). The chain is built from TRBV29-1 and TRBJ1-1, with D hard to call. Material: whole blood. The DNA of the CDR3 is TGCAGCGTTGTGGGCAGGAGGAACACTGAAGCTTTCTTT. Translated, it gives CSVVGRRNTEAFF.